The sequence of this T cell receptor beta chain was determined in a study of shared clonotypes between healthy human individuals. Study background: Ranging from 18 to 49 in age, donors were a couple of women and three men.

Only in-frame clones appear in the TCRdb table, and some are missing; sequencing was by immunoSEQ multiplex PCR. The sample contains roughly 700,000 clones, about 74% of which appear only once. Concerning this clone itself: What it binds is unknown.

The study, taken as a whole, reports: The generation probabilities recorded for non-shared clonotypes fell below those of clonotypes shared by all four donors.

The donor population consisted of healthy HIV-negative adults with no recent acute infections or vaccinations. Researchers partitioned CD4+ cells into CD45RA+ naive and CD45RA-negative memory subsets. Source material: memory CD4+ T cells sorted from blood. The subset: CD45RA-negative fraction. The receptor was isolated from a woman younger than 45 in good health.

The CDR3 nucleotides are TGTGCCAGCTCACCTCTAGCGGGACGAAACAATGAGCAGTTCTTC. It is translated as CASSPLAGRNNEQFF. The V and J genes are TRBV18 and TRBJ2-1, with 9 bases identical to TRBD2. Germline values: CDR1 KGHSH, CDR2 LQKENI. This CDR3 spans 15 amino acids. With 3 bases clipped from V and 5 bases from J, the junction kept 5 bases outside the gene matches. The full variable domain, in which reference TRBV18 and TRBJ2-1 provide the parts outside the CDR3, is NAGVMQNPRHLVRRRGQEARLRCSPMKGHSHVYWYRQLPEEGLKFMVYLQKENIIDESGMPKERFSAEFPKEGPSILRIQQVVRGDSAAYFCASSPLAGRNNEQFFGPGTRLTVL.